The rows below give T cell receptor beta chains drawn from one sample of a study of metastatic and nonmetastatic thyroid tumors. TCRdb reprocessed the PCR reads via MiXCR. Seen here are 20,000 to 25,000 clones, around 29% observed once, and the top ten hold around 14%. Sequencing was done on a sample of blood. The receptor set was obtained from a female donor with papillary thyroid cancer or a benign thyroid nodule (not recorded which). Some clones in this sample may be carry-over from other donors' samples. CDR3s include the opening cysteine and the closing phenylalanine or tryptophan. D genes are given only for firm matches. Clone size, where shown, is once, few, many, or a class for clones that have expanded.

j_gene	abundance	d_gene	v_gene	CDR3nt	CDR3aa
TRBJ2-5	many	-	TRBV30	TGTGCCTGGAGCATGGGACTCCAAGAGACCCAGTACTTC	CAWSMGLQETQYF
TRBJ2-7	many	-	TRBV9	TGTGCCAGCAGCGTAGGGTCTGGGCCTGCCTACGAGCAGTACTTC	CASSVGSGPAYEQYF
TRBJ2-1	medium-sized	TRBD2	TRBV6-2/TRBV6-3	TGTGCCAGCAGAATAGCGGGAGGGAACAATGAGCAGTTCTTC	CASRIAGGNNEQFF
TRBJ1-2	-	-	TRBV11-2	TGTGCCAGCAGCTTAGGGCCATCTTATGGCTACACCTTC	CASSLGPSYGYTF
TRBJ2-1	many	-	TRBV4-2	TGTGCCAGCAGCCGCGAGCCGGCGAGCTCCTACAATGAGCAGTTCTTC	CASSREPASSYNEQFF
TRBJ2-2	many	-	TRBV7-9	TGTGCCAGCAGCTCCTATCCCGCCTGGGAGCTGTTTTTT	CASSSYPAWELFF
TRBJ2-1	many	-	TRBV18	TGTGCCAGCTCTTCGGGGAGTTCCGGGGGTGAGCAGTTCTTC	CASSSGSSGGEQFF
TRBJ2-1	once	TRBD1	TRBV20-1	TGCAGTGCCACCCTTGGGGACAGGGACTACAATGAGCAGTTCTTC	CSATLGDRDYNEQFF
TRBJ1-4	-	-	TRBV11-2	TGTGCCAGCAGCCCCCTATGGAGGGAATCTGAAAAACTGTTTTTT	CASSPLWRESEKLFF
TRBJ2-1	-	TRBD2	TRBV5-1	TGCGCCAGCAGCTTGGACGTAGCGGGAGTACGGCAGTTCTTC	CASSLDVAGVRQFF
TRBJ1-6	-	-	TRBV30	TGTGCCTGGACCCCTCGCGCCCTCCCGAGTTCACCCCTCCACTTT	CAWTPRALPSSPLHF
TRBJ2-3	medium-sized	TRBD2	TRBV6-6	TGTGCCAGCAGTTACACCTTCTCTGGACTAGCGGCCACAGATACGCAGTATTTT	CASSYTFSGLAATDTQYF
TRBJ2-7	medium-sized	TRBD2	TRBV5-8	TGTGCCAGCAGCTTGCTTAGCGGGAAGGACGAGCAGTACTTC	CASSLLSGKDEQYF
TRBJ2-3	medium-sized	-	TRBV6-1	TGTGCCAGCAGTGAGGGGATGACAGATACGCAGTATTTT	CASSEGMTDTQYF
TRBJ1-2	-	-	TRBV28	TGTGCCAGCATACCTCCAGCGGGCGGCGATGGCTACACCTTC	CASIPPAGGDGYTF
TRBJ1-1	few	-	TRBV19	TGTGCCAGTAGTATACTTGGGGCCCGTAACATCGAAGCTTTCTTT	CASSILGARNIEAFF
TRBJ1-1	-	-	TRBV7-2	TGTGCCAGCAGCTTACAGGGGTCGGGGAACACTGAAGCTTTCTTT	CASSLQGSGNTEAFF
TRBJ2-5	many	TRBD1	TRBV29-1	TGCAGCGTTGTCCCGACAGGGGGCGAAGAGACCCAGTACTTC	CSVVPTGGEETQYF
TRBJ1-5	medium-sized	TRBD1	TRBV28	TGTGCCAGCAGTTTCAAGGGGGCCCAGCCCCAGCATTTT	CASSFKGAQPQHF
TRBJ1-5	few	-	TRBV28	TGTGCCAGCAGTTTACCCTCGGACGGCAATCAGCCCCAGCATTTT	CASSLPSDGNQPQHF
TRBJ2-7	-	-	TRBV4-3	TGCGCCAGCAGCCAAGAAGCAGGTGCCGAGCAGTACTTC	CASSQEAGAEQYF
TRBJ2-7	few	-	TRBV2	TGTGCCAGCAGTGCCGCCTCCTACGAGCAGTACTTC	CASSAASYEQYF
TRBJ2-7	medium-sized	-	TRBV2	TGTGCCAGCGCCCCAGGGTCTCGCTACGAGCAGTACTTC	CASAPGSRYEQYF
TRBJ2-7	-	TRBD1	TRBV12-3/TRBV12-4	TGTGCCAGCAGTATATCCGGGACAGGGAAATACGAGCAGTACTTC	CASSISGTGKYEQYF
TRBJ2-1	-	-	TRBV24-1	TGTGCCACCAGTGATCAAACTAGACCCAATGAGCAGTTCTTC	CATSDQTRPNEQFF
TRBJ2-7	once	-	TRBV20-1	TGCAGTGCTAGAAGTTCGGGGCGGAACGAGCAGTACTTC	CSARSSGRNEQYF
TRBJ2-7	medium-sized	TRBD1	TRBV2	TGTGCCAGCAAATATACAGGGGGACCCTACGAGCAGTACTTC	CASKYTGGPYEQYF
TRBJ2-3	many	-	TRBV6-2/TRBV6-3	TGTGCCAGCAGCCCCGGTCGGAGCCGGGTGAGCACAGATACGCAGTATTTT	CASSPGRSRVSTDTQYF
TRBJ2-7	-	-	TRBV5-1	TGCGCCAGCAGCGGAACCGTGGGGCAGTACTTC	CASSGTVGQYF
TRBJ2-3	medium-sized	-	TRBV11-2	TGTGCCAGCAGCGCCAGTAGCATCGCAGATACGCAGTATTTT	CASSASSIADTQYF
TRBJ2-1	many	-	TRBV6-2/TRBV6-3	TGTGCCAGCAGGAAGACCCCGCCACATGAGCAGTTCTTC	CASRKTPPHEQFF
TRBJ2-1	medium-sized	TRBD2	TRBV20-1	TGCAGTGCTAAGGGTAGACGGGAGGGTGGCAATGAGCAGTTCTTC	CSAKGRREGGNEQFF
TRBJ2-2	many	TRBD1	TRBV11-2	TGTGCCAGCAGCCCCCGTAGGGGGCGCAACACCGGGGAGCTGTTTTTT	CASSPRRGRNTGELFF
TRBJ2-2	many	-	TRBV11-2	TGTGCCAGCAGCTTAGAGCAGGGGATGAAGAACACCGGGGAGCTGTTTTTT	CASSLEQGMKNTGELFF
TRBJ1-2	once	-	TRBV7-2	TGTGCCAGCAGCTTAGTAGTAGCCAGATACTATGGCTACACCTTC	CASSLVVARYYGYTF
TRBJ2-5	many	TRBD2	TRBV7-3	TGTGCCAGCAGCTTGGGACTAGCGGGAGAGACCCAGTACTTC	CASSLGLAGETQYF
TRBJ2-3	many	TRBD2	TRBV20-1	TGCAGTGCTAGAGTACTAGCGAGCACAGATACGCAGTATTTT	CSARVLASTDTQYF
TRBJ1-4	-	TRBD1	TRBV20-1	TGCAGTGCTAGAAAGACAGGGGATGATGAAAAACTGTTTTTT	CSARKTGDDEKLFF
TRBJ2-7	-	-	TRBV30	TGTGCCTGGAGTAGAGGGGAGTTCTACGAGCAGTACTTC	CAWSRGEFYEQYF
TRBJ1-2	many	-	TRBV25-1	TGTGCCAGCAGTGAATCTATATGGGGGATCGGGGGTGACGGCTACACCTTC	CASSESIWGIGGDGYTF
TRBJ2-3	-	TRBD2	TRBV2	TGTGCCAGCAGTGATGCCCTAGCGGGGCGTCTTTTTAGCACAGATACGCAGTATTTT	CASSDALAGRLFSTDTQYF
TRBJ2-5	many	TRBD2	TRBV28	TGTGCCAGCAGTTTAGGAACTAGCGGGGGATACCAAGAGACCCAGTACTTC	CASSLGTSGGYQETQYF
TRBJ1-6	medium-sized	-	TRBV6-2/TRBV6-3	TGTGCCAGCAGTTACGGCGAAGCAGGGAGCTCACCCCTCCACTTT	CASSYGEAGSSPLHF
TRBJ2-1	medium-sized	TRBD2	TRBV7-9	TGTGCCAGCAGCTTACGGTTAGCGGGAGTGGGCTCCTACAATGAGCAGTTCTTC	CASSLRLAGVGSYNEQFF
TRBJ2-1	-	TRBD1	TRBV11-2	TGTGCCAGCAGGACATATACAGGGGGCGATGAGCAGTTCTTC	CASRTYTGGDEQFF
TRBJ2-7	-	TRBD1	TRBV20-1	TGCAGTGCTAGAGGACAGGGTTACAGTAAATACGAGCAGTACTTC	CSARGQGYSKYEQYF
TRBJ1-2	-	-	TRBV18	TGTGCCAGCTCGCCAGGGTCTAACTATGGCTACACCTTC	CASSPGSNYGYTF
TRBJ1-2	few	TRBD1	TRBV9	TGTGCCAGCAGCGTAGCGACAGGGAACTATGGCTACACCTTC	CASSVATGNYGYTF
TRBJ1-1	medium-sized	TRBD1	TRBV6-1	TGTGCCAGCAGTGATCCGGGACAGAGGTCTGAAGCTTTCTTT	CASSDPGQRSEAFF
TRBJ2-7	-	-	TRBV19	TGTGCCAGTAGTACCAGCGGTGGCTCCTACGAGCAGTACTTC	CASSTSGGSYEQYF
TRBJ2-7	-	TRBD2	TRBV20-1	TGCAGTGCTAGAGTAGCTAGCGGGAACCGCTACGAGCAGTACTTC	CSARVASGNRYEQYF
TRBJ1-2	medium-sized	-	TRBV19	TGTGCCAGTAGGTGGGGAACTGATGGCTACACCTTC	CASRWGTDGYTF
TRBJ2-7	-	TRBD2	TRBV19	TGTGCCATCCGTACTAGCGGGAGGGGGTCCTACGAGCAGTACTTC	CAIRTSGRGSYEQYF
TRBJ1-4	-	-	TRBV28	TGTGCCAGCAGTTTTGATCTGCTACCTAATGAAAAACTGTTTTTT	CASSFDLLPNEKLFF
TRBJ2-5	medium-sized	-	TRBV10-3	TGTGCCATCAGTGAGAGGGGAGAGACCCAGTACTTC	CAISERGETQYF